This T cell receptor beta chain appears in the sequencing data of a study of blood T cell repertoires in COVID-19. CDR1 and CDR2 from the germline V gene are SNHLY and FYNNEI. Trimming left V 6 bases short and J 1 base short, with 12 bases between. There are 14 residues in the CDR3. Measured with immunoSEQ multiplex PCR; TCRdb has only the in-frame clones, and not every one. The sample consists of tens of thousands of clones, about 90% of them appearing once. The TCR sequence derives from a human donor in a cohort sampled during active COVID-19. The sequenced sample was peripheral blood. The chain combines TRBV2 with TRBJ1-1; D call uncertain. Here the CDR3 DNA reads TGTGCCAGCAGAGGCGTCCTAGGGAACACTGAAGCTTTCTTT. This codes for CASRGVLGNTEAFF.